These 27 T cell receptor beta chains were all obtained from the same sample, sequenced in a study of CD8 T cells in Susac syndrome (dated by TCRdb to the late 2010s). Library creation used the immunoSEQ multiplex PCR assay. RNA was extracted with the RNeasy kit and roughly 0.5 to 1 ug was reverse transcribed using random hexamers. TCRdb's own reprocessing of the public reads used fastp at Q25 and MiXCR and kept productive beta chains. Every entry covers one CDR3 protein and lists the most common genes and DNA from its rows. The sample table lists 100,000 to 150,000 distinct CDR3 sequences, over 75% of them with a count of one. Roughly 0.5% of the sample rests with the top ten. Sequencing used CD8+ T cells from PBMCs. The origin of the receptors is a human donor with multiple sclerosis.

V usage is TRBV2 and J usage is TRBJ2-1; D is possibly TRBD2 (7 bases). V was pared by 4 bases and J by 5 bases, with 12 bases between. The CDR3 totals 14 residues. Germline assignment: CDR1 SNHLY and CDR2 FYNNEI. The CDR3 region has the DNA TGTGCCAGCAGTGGAGGGGGGGAAAACAATGAGCAGTTCTTC. Protein: CASSGGGENNEQFF.

This chain uses TRBV28 with TRBJ2-5; D unclear. V lost 3 bases and J 6 bases, leaving 5 bases between the germline ends. This CDR3 is 11 amino acids long. Germline loops: CDR1 MDHEN, CDR2 SYDVKM. The CDR3 bases are TGTGCCAGCAGTTTTGAGAAGACCCAGTACTTC. Residues: CASSFEKTQYF.

In its sample, this clonotype was seen a few times. V usage is TRBV20-1 and J usage is TRBJ2-1; TRBD1 matches at 9 bases. Germline loops: CDR1 DFQATT, CDR2 SNEGSKA (reference sequence). The CDR3 runs to 16 residues. Trimming removed 2 bases from V and 4 bases from J; junction bases left unmatched: 9. CDR3 protein: CSARPFRDRAYNEQFF. The CDR3 nucleotides read TGCAGTGCTAGACCTTTCCGGGACAGGGCATACAATGAGCAGTTCTTC.

The V gene is TRBV7-9, the J gene TRBJ2-3, with D perhaps TRBD2 (6 bases). This CDR3 spans 17 amino acids. The germline V and J ends were trimmed by 5 bases and 2 bases, with 20 bases remaining between them. Per germline, CDR1 SEHNR and CDR2 FQNEAQ (reference sequence). CDR3 amino acids: CASSPIGRSAVTDTQYF. CDR3 nucleotides: TGTGCCAGCAGCCCAATTGGGAGGAGCGCGGTCACAGATACGCAGTATTTT. The variable domain in full, completed from reference TRBV7-9 and TRBJ2-3, reads DTGVSQNPRHKITKRGQNVTFRCDPISEHNRLYWYRQTLGQGPEFLTYFQNEAQLEKSRLLSDRFSAERPKGSFSTLEIQRTEQGDSAMYLCASSPIGRSAVTDTQYFGPGTRLTVL.

This chain uses TRBV5-5 with TRBJ1-5; D may be TRBD1 (5 bases). Trimming took 3 bases from V and 1 from J, leaving 11 bases between them. Germline V gene lookup returns CDR1 SGHKS and CDR2 YYEKEE (reference sequence). The CDR3 runs to 15 residues. The CDR3 nucleotides read TGTGCCAGCAGCTATCTGGGGGGGAGCAATCAGCCCCAGCATTTT. The encoded protein is CASSYLGGSNQPQHF.

This sequence joins TRBV12-3 or TRBV12-4 and TRBJ1-5; no clear D. CDR3 length: 13 residues. V lost 6 bases, J lost 6 bases, and 12 bases lay in between. The CDR3 DNA reads TGTGCCAGCAGCCTTTACAACATTCAGCCCCAGCATTTT. It is translated as CASSLYNIQPQHF.

V usage is TRBV28 and J usage is TRBJ1-5; D gene uncertain. V lost 3 bases to trimming and J lost 7 bases, with 13 bases between them. The germline CDR1 and CDR2 sequences are MDHEN and SYDVKM. CDR3 length: 14 residues. The CDR3 DNA reads TGTGCCAGCAGTTTTGCAGCAGGAATCCAGCCCCAGCATTTT. The encoded protein is CASSFAAGIQPQHF.

This chain joins TRBV27 and TRBJ1-2; D uncertain. Trimming pared 6 bases from V and 2 bases from J, leaving 10 bases between. There are 13 residues in the CDR3. Germline lookup yields CDR1 MNHEY and CDR2 SMNVEV (reference sequence). The DNA for the CDR3 is TGTGCCAGCAGCCCCGGGGAGAACTATGGCTACACCTTC. Residues: CASSPGENYGYTF.

This chain links TRBV28 with TRBJ2-2; TRBD2 agrees at 12 bases. Trimming took 4 bases from V and 5 from J; bases not matched to a gene: 2. Looked up from germline, CDR1 is MDHEN and CDR2 is SYDVKM. CDR3 length: 15 residues. The CDR3 protein is CASSYGLAGTGELFF. In DNA form, the CDR3 reads TGTGCCAGCAGTTACGGACTAGCGGGGACCGGGGAGCTGTTTTTT.

The rearrangement joins TRBV18 to TRBJ2-7; TRBD2 is a possible D gene (7 bases). V lost 0 bases to trimming and J lost 1 base, with 13 bases between them. CDR1 is KGHSH, CDR2 LQKENI, per germline. The CDR3 contains 16 residues. The DNA for the CDR3 is TGTGCCAGCTCACCACCGTTGGGGGGGACATCCTACGAGCAGTACTTC. It specifies CASSPPLGGTSYEQYF. Based on the CDR3 plus reference TRBV18 and TRBJ2-7, the full variable domain is NAGVMQNPRHLVRRRGQEARLRCSPMKGHSHVYWYRQLPEEGLKFMVYLQKENIIDESGMPKERFSAEFPKEGPSILRIQQVVRGDSAAYFCASSPPLGGTSYEQYFGPGTRLTVT.

This clonotype is a singleton in its sample. This chain joins TRBV6-1 and TRBJ2-2; possible D gene TRBD1, 6 bases. From germline, CDR1 is MNHNS and CDR2 SASEGT. V was shortened by 10 bases and J by 3 bases, with 21 bases between the two germline ends. The CDR3 length is 16 residues. CDR3 protein: CATYPSWTVYTGELFF. CDR3 nucleotides: TGTGCCACCTATCCTTCTTGGACAGTGTACACCGGGGAGCTGTTTTTT.

The rearrangement links TRBV6-5 to TRBJ1-2; D unresolved. The germline V gene encodes CDR1 MNHEY and CDR2 SVGAGI. V shed 3 bases and J shed 2 bases, with 13 bases lying between them. This CDR3 region has 15 residues. Written as DNA, the CDR3 is TGTGCCAGCAGTTATGAGGTTACTCTAAACTATGGCTACACCTTC. Amino acids: CASSYEVTLNYGYTF.

The chain employs TRBV13 and TRBJ2-1, with D tentatively TRBD2 (5 bases). The V end was cut by 1 base, the J end by 0 bases, with 7 bases between. Germline CDR1 reads PRHDT; CDR2 reads FYEKMQ (reference sequence). The CDR3 has 15 residues. CDR3 in amino acids: CASSLEGSSYNEQFF. The CDR3 DNA reads as TGTGCCAGCAGCTTAGAAGGGAGCTCCTACAATGAGCAGTTCTTC.

This chain connects TRBV5-8 to TRBJ1-1, with 7 bases lining up with TRBD1. The germline V gene encodes CDR1 SGHTS and CDR2 YDEGEE. The trim removed 2 bases at V and 5 bases at J, leaving 6 bases unmatched. This CDR3 comprises 14 residues. CDR3 sequence reads: CASSFRGGGTEAFF. The CDR3 coding sequence is TGTGCCAGCAGCTTTCGAGGGGGCGGGACTGAAGCTTTCTTT.

V gene TRBV12-3 or TRBV12-4 combines with J gene TRBJ1-1, with 8 bases identical to TRBD1. V was clipped by 2 bases and J by 10 bases; unmatched bases: 9. The CDR3 runs to 14 residues. The DNA for the CDR3 is TGTGCCAGCAGTTTATTTTTGGGTCAGGGGGCAGCTTTCTTT. The encoded protein is CASSLFLGQGAAFF.

This clonotype was detected once. This chain uses TRBV3-1 with TRBJ2-1; 10 bases fit TRBD2. Germline lookup yields CDR1 LGHDT and CDR2 YNNKEL (reference sequence). The CDR3 contains 15 residues. V was clipped by 4 bases and J by 3 bases; unmatched bases: 3. The CDR3 sequence is CASSRTSGDYNEQFF. CDR3 coding DNA: TGTGCCAGCAGCCGGACTAGCGGAGACTACAATGAGCAGTTCTTC.

V and J are TRBV20-1 and TRBJ2-3, with 10 bases identical to TRBD2. In germline, CDR1 is DFQATT, CDR2 SNEGSKA (reference sequence). V was pared by 1 base and J by 3 bases, with 10 bases of the junction left unmatched. The CDR3 has 17 residues. This chain's CDR3 is CSARGTSGTQGTDTQYF. The DNA for the CDR3 is TGCAGTGCTAGAGGAACTAGCGGGACTCAAGGGACAGATACGCAGTATTTT.

In DNA form, the CDR3 reads TGTGCCAGCAGTTTATCGGGCGGGGGTGATACGCAGTATTTT. Protein product: CASSLSGGGDTQYF. The V gene is TRBV27, the J gene TRBJ2-3, with 7 bases aligning to TRBD2. After removal of 0 bases from V and 6 bases from J, the junction contained 3 bases not matched to a gene. The CDR3 runs to 14 residues. Germline V lookup: CDR1 MNHEY, CDR2 SMNVEV (reference sequence).

The chain links TRBV7-2 to TRBJ1-4; D may be TRBD1 (5 bases). The CDR3 sequence is 19 residues long. Trimming cost V 5 bases and J 6 bases, with 28 bases left between them. Germline CDR1 reads SGHTA; CDR2 reads FQGNSA. DNA of the CDR3: TGTGCCAGCAGCCCCCCCCCGGGGAGGGGTTTGCATAGTCATGAAAAACTGTTTTTT. Translated, it gives CASSPPPGRGLHSHEKLFF. Variable domain in full (rest from reference TRBV7-2 and TRBJ1-4): GAGVSQSPSNKVTEKGKDVELRCDPISGHTALYWYRQSLGQGLEFLIYFQGNSAPDKSGLPSDRFSAERTGGSVSTLTIQRTQQEDSAVYLCASSPPPGRGLHSHEKLFFGSGTQLSVL.

The V call is TRBV6-1, the J call TRBJ1-1; D not resolved. V lost 3 bases and J lost 0, with 11 bases in between. Germline V gene sequence: CDR1 MNHNS, CDR2 SASEGT. The CDR3 length is 15 residues. The CDR3 loop is CASSDMYGMNTEAFF. DNA of the CDR3: TGTGCCAGCAGTGATATGTACGGGATGAACACTGAAGCTTTCTTT.

V usage is TRBV4-2 and J usage is TRBJ1-5; D uncertain. The CDR3 has 17 amino acids. V gave up 1 base and J gave up 5 bases, with 18 bases separating them. Germline V lookup: CDR1 LGHNA, CDR2 YNFKEQ. The CDR3 region is CASSQGSGLPSDQPQHF. The CDR3 nucleotides read TGTGCCAGCAGCCAAGGTTCGGGCCTGCCGAGTGATCAGCCCCAGCATTTT.

Here the CDR3 DNA reads TGTGCCAGTAGTCCTCTAACAGGGGAAGACGGGGAGCTGTTTTTT. This encodes CASSPLTGEDGELFF. The V and J genes are TRBV19 and TRBJ2-2; 7 nucleotides agree with TRBD1. This CDR3 comprises 15 residues. With 5 bases clipped from V and 7 bases from J, the junction kept 10 bases outside the gene matches. CDR1 is LNHDA, CDR2 SQIVND, per germline (reference sequence).

The V call is TRBV12-5, the J call TRBJ2-7; perhaps TRBD2 as D (7 bases). This CDR3 contains 15 residues. Trimming shortened V by 1 base and J by 5 bases, and 15 bases separated the two germline ends. Germline-derived CDR1 and CDR2 are LGHNT and FRNRAP. The CDR3 here is CASGLGHREGDEQYV. The DNA for the CDR3 is TGTGCTAGTGGTTTGGGCCACAGGGAGGGGGACGAGCAGTACGTC.

The chain combines TRBV5-5 with TRBJ2-1; 11 nucleotides align to TRBD2. V lost 3 bases to trimming and J lost 7 bases; unmatched junction nucleotides: 9. The CDR3 is 16 amino acids. Germline CDR1 and CDR2: SGHKS and YYEKEE (reference sequence). The CDR3 here is CASSSITSGRWNEQFF. Here the CDR3 DNA reads TGTGCCAGCAGCTCGATAACTAGCGGGAGATGGAATGAGCAGTTCTTC.

The chain employs TRBV6-1 and TRBJ2-1; 9 bases fit TRBD1. The germline gives CDR1 MNHNS, CDR2 SASEGT. CDR3 length: 13 amino acids. Trimming at V came to 10 bases and at J to 8 bases, leaving 9 bases not matched to a gene. CDR3 amino acids: CAIRDRVNDEQFF. CDR3 nucleotide sequence: TGTGCCATCCGGGACAGGGTCAACGATGAGCAGTTCTTC.

This clonotype has just a few counts. V gene TRBV6-6 combines with J gene TRBJ2-2; no clear D. CDR1 is MNHNY and CDR2 is SVGAGI in the germline V gene (reference sequence). Trimming stripped 2 bases from V and 0 bases from J, with 4 bases between. CDR3 length: 14 amino acids. CDR3 nucleotides: TGTGCCAGCAGTTACAGGGCGAACACCGGGGAGCTGTTTTTT. This encodes CASSYRANTGELFF.

The chain uses TRBV28 and TRBJ2-7; D is possibly TRBD1 (5 bases). Germline V gives CDR1 MDHEN, CDR2 SYDVKM. The CDR3 contains 14 residues. V was cut by 2 bases and J by 5 bases, with 13 bases left in between. Written as DNA, the CDR3 is TGTGCCAGCAGTTTACAGGCTTGGGGCCACGAGCAGTACTTC. It codes for CASSLQAWGHEQYF. Supplemented by reference TRBV28 and TRBJ2-7, the full variable domain reads DVKVTQSSRYLVKRTGEKVFLECVQDMDHENMFWYRQDPGLGLRLIYFSYDVKMKEKGDIPEGYSVSREKKERFSLILESASTNQTSMYLCASSLQAWGHEQYFGPGTRLTVT.